These T cell receptor beta chains were read from a single sample in a study of CD8+CD57+ T cells in acquired aplastic anemia. TCRdb reanalysed the reads using MiXCR and keeps one entry per CDR3 protein. The top ten hold 1% to 1.3% of the sample, which has about 220,000 distinct CDR3 sequences, 34% seen once. What was sequenced was sorted CD4+, CD8+, or CD8+CD57+ T cells (not recorded which) from PBMCs. All receptors come from a human donor in good health, serving as a control. Both conserved end residues are part of each CDR3. D genes are given only for firm matches. The listing skips clone size in some rows; elsewhere it reads once, few, many or a size class.

cdr3_nt,cdr3_aa,v_call,clone_size,d_call,j_call
TGTGCCAGCAGTAAAAACACAGGAGTTAGCAATCAGCCCCAGCATTTT,CASSKNTGVSNQPQHF,TRBV12-3/TRBV12-4,NA,NA,TRBJ1-5
TGTGCCACCAGTCGAGGGGGCGGGGGGGCGGATGAGCAGTTCTTC,CATSRGGGGADEQFF,TRBV24-1,many,TRBD2,TRBJ2-1
TGTGCCAGCAGCGGGGACTTTGCAGAGACCCAGTACTTC,CASSGDFAETQYF,TRBV9,many,NA,TRBJ2-5
TGCAGTGCTAGAGTGGGAAGCACAGGTACGCAGTATTTT,CSARVGSTGTQYF,TRBV20-1,few,NA,TRBJ2-3
TGCAGCGTTGAGATGGGGCAGGGGACTGAAGCTTTCTTT,CSVEMGQGTEAFF,TRBV29-1,NA,NA,TRBJ1-1
TGTGCCAGCAGCCGATCCAAACAGGGGAAAGATCCTCCTGAAGCTTTCTTT,CASSRSKQGKDPPEAFF,TRBV14,few,TRBD1,TRBJ1-1
TGTGCCAGCAGAGATCAGGGGCCCTATGGCTACACCTTC,CASRDQGPYGYTF,TRBV27,few,NA,TRBJ1-2
TGTGCCAGCAGCTCGGGACAATACAATGAGCAGTTCTTC,CASSSGQYNEQFF,TRBV7-7,NA,NA,TRBJ2-1
TGTGCCACCAGCAGAGATCTAAGCGGGGGGGGCGCAGATACGCAGTATTTT,CATSRDLSGGGADTQYF,TRBV15,many,TRBD2,TRBJ2-3
TGTGCCAGCAGTGAATGGGTGGGAGGTGGCACTGAAGCTTTCTTT,CASSEWVGGGTEAFF,TRBV25-1,many,NA,TRBJ1-1
TGTGCCAGCAGTTACTCGGGTGCCTATAATTCACCCCTCCACTTT,CASSYSGAYNSPLHF,TRBV6-5,many,NA,TRBJ1-6
TGTGCCAGCAGTCACACCGGGACAGGGTCCTATGGCTACACCTTC,CASSHTGTGSYGYTF,TRBV2,NA,TRBD1,TRBJ1-2
TGTGCCACCAGCAGAGATCCGACAGGGGGCGACGAGCAGTACTTC,CATSRDPTGGDEQYF,TRBV15,NA,TRBD1,TRBJ2-7
TGTGCCTGGACCTGGCGTAGGGGCTCTGAAGCTTTCTTT,CAWTWRRGSEAFF,TRBV30,NA,NA,TRBJ1-1
TGTGCCAGCGATAGCGGGAGGGTCCGAAGCTCCTACAATGAGCAGTTCTTC,CASDSGRVRSSYNEQFF,TRBV6-1,few,TRBD2,TRBJ2-1
TGTGCCAGCAGCCCGGGCCCAGCGGGGGGCGAAGAGACCCAGTACTTC,CASSPGPAGGEETQYF,TRBV7-9,NA,TRBD2,TRBJ2-5
TGTGCCAGCAGTTTAAGGGGTTCCAATGAGCAGTTCTTC,CASSLRGSNEQFF,TRBV12-3/TRBV12-4,few,NA,TRBJ2-1
TGTGCCACCAGCAGAGACTATCACAATGAGCAGTTCTTC,CATSRDYHNEQFF,TRBV15,NA,NA,TRBJ2-1
TGTGCCAGCAGCTTACTCGGGGGTGAGCAGTACTTC,CASSLLGGEQYF,TRBV7-2,many,NA,TRBJ2-7
TGCGCCAGCAGCTTGATGGGATCCCTCTATAATTCACCCCTCCACTTT,CASSLMGSLYNSPLHF,TRBV5-1,many,NA,TRBJ1-6
TGCAGTGTTGCCGGGACTAGCGTTTCCTACAATGAGCAGTTCTTC,CSVAGTSVSYNEQFF,TRBV20-1,many,TRBD2,TRBJ2-1
TGTGCCAGCTCAGCCCTCGGGGGCCACAAAATCACTGAAGCTTTCTTT,CASSALGGHKITEAFF,TRBV18,few,NA,TRBJ1-1
TGTGCCAGCAGCCAACCAAGGACAGGGAGACACGAGCAGTACTTC,CASSQPRTGRHEQYF,TRBV6-1,many,TRBD1,TRBJ2-7
TGTGCCAGTAGTTGGGGCGGAGGTCCACCCCTCCACTTT,CASSWGGGPPLHF,TRBV19,NA,NA,TRBJ1-6
TGTGCCAGCAGTTCAGGGGATGCAGAGACCCAGTACTTC,CASSSGDAETQYF,TRBV2,NA,NA,TRBJ2-5
TGCGCCAGCAGCGTGACAGGGTACTATGGCTACACCTTC,CASSVTGYYGYTF,TRBV5-1,few,TRBD1,TRBJ1-2
TGTGCCAGCTCACGGGAGCAGTACAATGAGCAGTTCTTC,CASSREQYNEQFF,TRBV18,NA,NA,TRBJ2-1
TGTGCCAGCAGCTTTACCGGCCTCAACGGAGAGACCCAGTACTTC,CASSFTGLNGETQYF,TRBV7-2,many,NA,TRBJ2-5
TGTGCCAGTAGTATACGGGACAGTACTAATCAGCCCCAGCATTTT,CASSIRDSTNQPQHF,TRBV19,NA,TRBD1,TRBJ1-5
TGTGCCACCAGTGCTAGGGGGGAACAGGGCCAGAGCACAGATACGCAGTATTTT,CATSARGEQGQSTDTQYF,TRBV24-1,NA,NA,TRBJ2-3
TGCAACGTTGCCAGCAGGCCTACACCCCGAAATGAGCAGTTCTTC,CNVASRPTPRNEQFF,TRBV29-1,NA,NA,TRBJ2-1
TGCAGCGTTGAAGATCGCCTAGCGGGAGGGGATTTTGAGCAGTACTTC,CSVEDRLAGGDFEQYF,TRBV29-1,once,TRBD2,TRBJ2-7
TGTGCCACCAGTCCTAGCGGGTCGAGGACCGGGGAGCTGTTTTTT,CATSPSGSRTGELFF,TRBV24-1,NA,TRBD2,TRBJ2-2
TGTGCCACCAGCAGAGGGGCAGGGTCGCGCACTGAAGCTTTCTTT,CATSRGAGSRTEAFF,TRBV15,NA,NA,TRBJ1-1
TGTGCCAGCAGTTCCGGACATACGGGGGGTAATGAAAAACTGTTTTTT,CASSSGHTGGNEKLFF,TRBV6-5,few,NA,TRBJ1-4
TGCAGTGCTGGACAAGCCGCTAATGAAAAACTGTTTTTT,CSAGQAANEKLFF,TRBV20-1,NA,NA,TRBJ1-4
TGCAGTGCTAGACAGGGGACGGGAGAGACCCAGTACTTC,CSARQGTGETQYF,TRBV20-1,NA,NA,TRBJ2-5
TGTGCTAGTGCCCAAGACAGGGCGAACAATCAGCCCCAGCATTTT,CASAQDRANNQPQHF,TRBV12-5,few,TRBD1,TRBJ1-5
TGCAGTGCTAGAGCACCAGGAATAGACTATGGCTACACCTTC,CSARAPGIDYGYTF,TRBV20-1,few,NA,TRBJ1-2
TGTGCCAGCAGTGAACGTGGGACAGGGAAAGAGACCCAGTACTTC,CASSERGTGKETQYF,TRBV6-1,many,TRBD1,TRBJ2-5
TGTGCCAGCAGTGACTCTGCATTGTGGGCAATTCCGGGTCAGCCCCAGCATTTT,CASSDSALWAIPGQPQHF,TRBV6-4,few,NA,TRBJ1-5
TGTGCCAGCAGTTCCCCTAGCGGAGCTAACACCGGGGAGCTGTTTTTT,CASSSPSGANTGELFF,TRBV2,many,TRBD2,TRBJ2-2
TGCAGCGGCACAAAAGGCTACGAGCAGTACTTC,CSGTKGYEQYF,TRBV29-1,many,NA,TRBJ2-7
TGTGCCAGCAGCAGGGAGGGCGCTGAAGCTTTCTTT,CASSREGAEAFF,TRBV6-5,NA,NA,TRBJ1-1
TGTGCCAGCAGCCCGGTTCATGCAACCGAGCAGTACTTC,CASSPVHATEQYF,TRBV5-8,few,NA,TRBJ2-7
TGCGCCAGCAGCTTGGTGGCGGCTTCCGAAAATTCACCCCTCCACTTT,CASSLVAASENSPLHF,TRBV5-1,many,NA,TRBJ1-6
TGTGCCAGCACCGACTCCCGGGGCAGGAGTTCACCCCTCCACTTT,CASTDSRGRSSPLHF,TRBV25-1,NA,NA,TRBJ1-6
TGTGCCAGCAGCTTTTACGGGGGAACAGAGAGAAACACCATATATTTT,CASSFYGGTERNTIYF,TRBV13,many,NA,TRBJ1-3
TGTGCCAGCAGAGGTACAGGTACCGGTCGGCCCCAGCATTTT,CASRGTGTGRPQHF,TRBV6-1,few,NA,TRBJ1-5
TGCAGTGCTAGGAGACTAGCGGGGGGGCTTAAAGAGACCCAGTACTTC,CSARRLAGGLKETQYF,TRBV20-1,many,TRBD2,TRBJ2-5